The clone carrying this T cell receptor (beta chain) was detected ten times or more. Its antigen remains unidentified. These data are taken from a study of T cells in Graves' hyperthyroidism and ophthalmopathy. Study outcomes and limitations: Ophthalmopathy was predicted by the model a median of about 6.5 months ahead of onset. Blood held most thyroid clonotypes expanded above 0.001 frequency.

RNA transcripts were the template for amplifying TCR beta CDR3 regions. An initial round of RT-PCR targeting the TCR CDR3 relied on the HTBI primer set. TCRdb processed the multiplex PCR reads anew with MiXCR; each CDR3 protein has one entry. Altogether about 510,000 distinct CDR3 sequences are present, approximately 49% being singletons, with the ten largest covering about 40%. Those patients with uncontrolled infection, other autoimmune disease, pregnancy or lactation were excluded. Per the germline V gene, CDR1 is MNHNS and CDR2 is SASEGT. The V and J ends lost 1 base and 2 bases, in that order; junction bases with no gene match: 2. CDR3 length: 16 amino acids.

The sample comprised peripheral blood or thyroid tissue (not recorded which). The clonotype originates from an adult woman with Graves' disease, either hyperthyroidism or ophthalmopathy (not recorded which). The rearrangement links TRBV6-1 to TRBJ2-6; TRBD1 aligns across 7 bases. CDR3 sequence (DNA): TGTGCCAGCAGTGAAGAGACAGGGACTGGGGCCAACGTCCTGACTTTC. Protein: CASSEETGTGANVLTF.